This T cell receptor beta chain was captured in a study of regulatory T cells in long-lasting Graves disease. V was trimmed by 4 bases and J by 3 bases, leaving 13 bases between them. The CDR3 has 14 residues. CDR1 and CDR2 from the germline V gene are SNHLY and FYNNEI. Construction of the TCR beta libraries employed iRepertoire HTBI primers in conjunction with Arm-PCR of CDR3 regions. TCRdb re-derived calls from the multiplex PCR reads in MiXCR, one entry per CDR3 protein. The table shows 450,000 to 600,000 distinct CDR3 sequences, with about 13% occurring only once. The time point here: newly diagnosed GD, antithyroid drugs for less than 3 months. Researchers made the TCR library from RNA that was extracted from PBMCs. The table lists this clonotype with many counts. The sample was also reused in another study, on T cells in Graves' hyperthyroidism and ophthalmopathy.

Sequencing was performed on peripheral blood mononuclear cells (PBMCs), taken at new diagnosis, from a patient treated with antithyroid drugs. The source of this sequence is a man aged 25 to 40 with Graves disease. This chain joins TRBV2 and TRBJ2-7; D is perhaps TRBD2 (6 bases). CDR3 in DNA: TGTGCCAGCAGTGGTGGTAGCGGCGACTACGAGCAGTACTTC. Encoded protein: CASSGGSGDYEQYF.